A single sample is the source of the 18 T cell receptor beta chains below, sequenced in a study of blood T cell repertoires in COVID-19 (dated by TCRdb to 2020 to 2022). Libraries were made using the immunoSEQ multiplex PCR assay. Held by TCRdb, this immuneACCESS table contains in-frame sequences only and omits some clones. Under half of the omission traces to an unresolved V gene where checked; the cause of the rest is unknown. The sample table records approximately 68,000 clones; roughly three quarters of these occur just once. The ten largest account for 9.2% of the sample. The source material was peripheral blood. The receptors shown here come from a human donor in a cohort sampled during active COVID-19.

This clone has more than one count but fewer than ten. V gene TRBV2 combines with J gene TRBJ1-1; 9 nucleotides agree with TRBD1. J lost 2 bases, V lost 3 bases, and 7 bases had no gene match. The CDR3 consists of 16 residues. CDR1 is SNHLY and CDR2 is FYNNEI in the germline V gene. This chain's CDR3 is CASSDLQGATNTEAFF. The CDR3 DNA sequence: TGTGCCAGCAGTGACCTACAGGGGGCAACCAACACTGAAGCTTTCTTT.

The V gene is TRBV13, the J gene TRBJ2-2; 11 positions match TRBD1. Germline V gene data show CDR1 as PRHDT and CDR2 as FYEKMQ (reference sequence). With 7 bases clipped from V and 7 bases from J, the junction kept 11 bases outside the gene matches. This CDR3 contains 16 residues. DNA for the CDR3: TGTGCCAGCACCTCTTGGGACAGGGGGATCAGCGGGGAGCTGTTTTTT. Amino acid sequence: CASTSWDRGISGELFF.

The chain combines TRBV5-8 with TRBJ2-5, with a tentative D call TRBD2 (6 bases). Trimming pared 4 bases from V and 2 bases from J, leaving 15 bases between. Germline V gives CDR1 SGHTS, CDR2 YDEGEE. The CDR3 is 15 residues long. The CDR3 DNA reads TGTGCCAGCAGCCAGGAGGGCAGAGGTCAAGAGACCCAGTACTTC. Translating gives CASSQEGRGQETQYF.

The chain carries TRBV2 and TRBJ1-2; 7 bases align to TRBD1. V was clipped by 3 bases and J by 4 bases; unmatched bases: 8. This CDR3 is 15 amino acids long. Germline values: CDR1 SNHLY, CDR2 FYNNEI. The CDR3 region has the DNA TGTGCCAGCAGTGACGACAGGGTGGTGAGCTATGGCTACACCTTC. Residues: CASSDDRVVSYGYTF.

This clone was seen only a few times. The chain joins TRBV10-3 to TRBJ2-1; D is possibly TRBD1 (5 bases). V lost 2 bases and J 9 bases, leaving 5 bases between the germline ends. The CDR3 is 11 amino acids. The germline V gene has CDR1 ENHRY and CDR2 SYGVKD. In nucleotides, the CDR3 is TGTGCCATCAGTGAGCAGGGTGAGCAGTTCTTC. Residues: CAISEQGEQFF.

In DNA, the CDR3 is TGTGCCAGTAGTATCAGCGGGATGTACGGTACGCAGTATTTT. Protein: CASSISGMYGTQYF. V is TRBV19 and J is TRBJ2-3; 7 bases are shared with TRBD2. Looked up from germline, CDR1 is LNHDA and CDR2 is SQIVND (reference sequence). J was trimmed by 8 bases and V by 3 bases; bases with no gene match: 8. The CDR3 totals 14 residues.

This clone occurred a few times. The chain uses TRBV3-1 (or the pseudogene TRBV3-2) and TRBJ2-1, with 8 nucleotides matching TRBD1. Germline values: CDR1 LGHDT, CDR2 YNNKEL (reference sequence). Trimming removed 1 base from V and 9 bases from J; junction bases left unmatched: 8. This CDR3 is built from 15 residues. CDR3 in DNA: TGTGCCAGCAGCCAAGCTGGAACAGGGGGTGGTGAGCAGTTCTTC. Translation: CASSQAGTGGGEQFF.

The V call is TRBV19, the J call TRBJ2-1, with 8 positions matching TRBD2. The CDR3 is 16 residues long. The V segment lost 1 base and the J segment 8 bases; nucleotides outside the gene matches: 10. The germline V gene encodes CDR1 LNHDA and CDR2 SQIVND (reference sequence). The CDR3 DNA is TGTGCCAGTAGTATAGTCGTAGGCGGGAGGTTCGATGAGCAGTTCTTC. This translates into CASSIVVGGRFDEQFF.

This chain joins TRBV2 and TRBJ2-6; the match to TRBD1 covers 12 bases. The germline V gene has CDR1 SNHLY and CDR2 FYNNEI. The CDR3 covers 17 residues. With 5 bases clipped from V and 2 bases from J, the junction kept 4 bases outside the gene matches. Here the CDR3 reads CASSTGQGATGANVLTF. The DNA for the CDR3 is TGTGCCAGCAGTACGGGACAGGGGGCCACTGGGGCCAACGTCCTGACTTTC.

This chain connects TRBV6-6 to TRBJ1-2; 7 bases are a match to TRBD1. Unmatched junction bases numbered 7, after V lost 2 bases and J lost 7 bases. There are 14 residues in the CDR3. Looked up from germline, CDR1 is MNHNY and CDR2 is SVGAGI (reference sequence). The CDR3 loop is CASSYDRVLGGYTF. The CDR3, as DNA: TGTGCCAGCAGTTACGACAGGGTCTTGGGTGGCTACACCTTC.

The chain recombines TRBV19 with TRBJ1-4; no clear D. In germline, CDR1 is LNHDA, CDR2 SQIVND (reference sequence). Between the trimmed V and J ends, which lost 5 bases and 3 bases, there was a span of 13 bases. The CDR3 covers 15 residues. CDR3: CASSPSGLPNEKLFF. CDR3 DNA sequence: TGTGCCAGTAGTCCGAGCGGTTTGCCTAATGAAAAACTGTTTTTT.

The chain combines TRBV9 with TRBJ1-1; D is ambiguous. Trimming took off 0 bases at V and 3 bases at J, with 9 bases between the two ends. Germline V gene data show CDR1 as SGDLS and CDR2 as YYNGEE. This CDR3 is 14 amino acids long. The CDR3 sequence is CASSVVERYTEAFF. CDR3 DNA: TGTGCCAGCAGCGTAGTCGAGAGATACACTGAAGCTTTCTTT.

The chain uses TRBV7-9 and TRBJ1-2; TRBD1 agrees at 11 bases. CDR1 SEHNR and CDR2 FQNEAQ come from the germline V gene (reference sequence). V lost 3 bases and J lost 2; bases outside the gene matches: 2. CDR3 length: 15 amino acids. CDR3 residues: CASSFRDRGNYGYTF. The CDR3 DNA sequence: TGTGCCAGCAGCTTCCGGGACAGGGGGAACTATGGCTACACCTTC.

This chain connects TRBV28 to TRBJ1-2; 8 positions match TRBD1. V lost 4 bases and J lost 0; bases outside the gene matches: 7. CDR1 is MDHEN and CDR2 is SYDVKM in the germline V gene. The CDR3 spans 16 residues. The CDR3 here is CASSSSGTGSNYGYTF. The CDR3 DNA is TGTGCCAGCAGTTCAAGTGGGACAGGATCTAACTATGGCTACACCTTC.

CDR3 nucleotide sequence: TGTGCCAGCAGTCGCTACAATGAGCAGTTCTTC. Its protein product is CASSRYNEQFF. The V and J genes are TRBV27 and TRBJ2-1, with D unclear. The CDR3 spans 11 residues. In germline, CDR1 is MNHEY, CDR2 SMNVEV (reference sequence). Trimming left V 5 bases short and J 3 bases short, with 2 bases between.

The CDR3 DNA sequence: TGTGCCAGCAGTTACTCCAATCCGGGGGTCTATGGCTACACCTTC. It is translated as CASSYSNPGVYGYTF. V gene TRBV6-5 combines with J gene TRBJ1-2, with D perhaps matching TRBD1 (5 bases). V lost 0 bases, J lost 4 bases, and 12 bases lay in between. Germline assignment: CDR1 MNHEY and CDR2 SVGAGI. The CDR3 totals 15 residues.

The rearrangement joins TRBV5-4 to TRBJ1-2; the D gene is possibly TRBD1 (5 bases). Trimming removed 3 bases from V and 8 bases from J, with 20 bases in between. The CDR3 consists of 15 residues. CDR1 is SGHNT and CDR2 is YYREEE in the germline V gene (reference sequence). The CDR3 region has the DNA TGTGCCAGCAGCTCACGAGCCCCCCAGGGTCGGGGCTACACCTTC. As protein: CASSSRAPQGRGYTF.

The rearrangement links TRBV6-5 to TRBJ1-4; D might be TRBD1 (6 bases). The CDR3 runs to 13 residues. Germline V gene lookup returns CDR1 MNHEY and CDR2 SVGAGI. V dropped 6 bases and J dropped 5 bases, with 10 bases sitting between them. CDR3 DNA: TGTGCCAGCAGGGGGGCATCGAATGAAAAACTGTTTTTT. Encoded protein: CASRGASNEKLFF.